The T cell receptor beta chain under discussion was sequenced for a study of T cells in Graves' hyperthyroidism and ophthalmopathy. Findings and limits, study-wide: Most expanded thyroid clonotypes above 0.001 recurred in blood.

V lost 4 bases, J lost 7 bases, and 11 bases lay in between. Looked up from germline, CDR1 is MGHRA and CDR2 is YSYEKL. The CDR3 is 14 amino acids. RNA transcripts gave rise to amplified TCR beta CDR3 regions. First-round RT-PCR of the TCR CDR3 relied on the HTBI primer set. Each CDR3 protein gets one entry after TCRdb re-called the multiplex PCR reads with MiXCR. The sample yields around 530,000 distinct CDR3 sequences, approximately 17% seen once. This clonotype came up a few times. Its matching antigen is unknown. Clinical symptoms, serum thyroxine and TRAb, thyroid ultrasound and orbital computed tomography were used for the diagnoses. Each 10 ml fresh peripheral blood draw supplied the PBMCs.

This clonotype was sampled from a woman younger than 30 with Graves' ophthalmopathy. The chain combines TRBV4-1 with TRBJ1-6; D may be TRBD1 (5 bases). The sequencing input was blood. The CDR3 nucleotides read TGCGCCAGCAGCCCGGGGCCCTTGAATTCACCCCTCCACTTT. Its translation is CASSPGPLNSPLHF.